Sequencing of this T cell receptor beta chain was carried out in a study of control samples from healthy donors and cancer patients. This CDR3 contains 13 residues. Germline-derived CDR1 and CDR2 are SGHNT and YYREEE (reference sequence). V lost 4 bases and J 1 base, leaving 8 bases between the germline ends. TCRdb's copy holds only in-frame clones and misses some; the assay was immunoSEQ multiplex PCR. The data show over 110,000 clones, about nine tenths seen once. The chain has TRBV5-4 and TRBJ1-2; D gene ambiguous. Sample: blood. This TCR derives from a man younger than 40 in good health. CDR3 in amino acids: CASSPGYNYGYTF. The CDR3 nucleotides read TGTGCCAGCAGCCCAGGCTATAACTATGGCTACACCTTC. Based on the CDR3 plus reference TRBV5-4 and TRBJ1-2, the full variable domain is ETGVTQSPTHLIKTRGQQVTLRCSSQSGHNTVSWYQQALGQGPQFIFQYYREEENGRGNFPPRFSGLQFPNYSSELNVNALELDDSALYLCASSPGYNYGYTFGSGTRLTVV.